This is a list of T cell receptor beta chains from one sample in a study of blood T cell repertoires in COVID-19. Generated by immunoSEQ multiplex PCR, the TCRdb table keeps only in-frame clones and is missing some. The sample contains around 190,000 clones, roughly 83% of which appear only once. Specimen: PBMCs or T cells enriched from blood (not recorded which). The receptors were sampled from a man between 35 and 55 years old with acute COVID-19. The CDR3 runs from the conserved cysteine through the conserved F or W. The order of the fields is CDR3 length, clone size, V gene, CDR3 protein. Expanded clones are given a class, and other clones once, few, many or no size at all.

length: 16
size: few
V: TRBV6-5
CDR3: CASSYSQGVPQETQYF

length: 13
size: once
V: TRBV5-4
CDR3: CASSVSGSVKQYF

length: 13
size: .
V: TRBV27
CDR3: CASSFGEWETQYF

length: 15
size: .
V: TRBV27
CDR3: CASSSETQSTDTQYF

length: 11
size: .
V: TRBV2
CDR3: CASYEGAEAFF

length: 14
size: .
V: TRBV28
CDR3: CASVGGGSGNTIYF

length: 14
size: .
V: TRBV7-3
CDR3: CASNAARSSYEQYF

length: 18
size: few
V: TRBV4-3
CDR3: CASSQESRLASGANVLTF

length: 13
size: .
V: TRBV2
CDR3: CASRNREIQPQHF

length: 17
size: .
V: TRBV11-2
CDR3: CASSLDFWTGGSYEQYF

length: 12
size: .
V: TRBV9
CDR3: CASSVASYEQFF

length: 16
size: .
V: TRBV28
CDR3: CASSLPLGRMNTEAFF

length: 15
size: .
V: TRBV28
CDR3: CASRTAQGISETQYF

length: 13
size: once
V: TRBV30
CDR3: CAWRNGSWDGYTF

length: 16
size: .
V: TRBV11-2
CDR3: CASSGTTSGRRYEQYF